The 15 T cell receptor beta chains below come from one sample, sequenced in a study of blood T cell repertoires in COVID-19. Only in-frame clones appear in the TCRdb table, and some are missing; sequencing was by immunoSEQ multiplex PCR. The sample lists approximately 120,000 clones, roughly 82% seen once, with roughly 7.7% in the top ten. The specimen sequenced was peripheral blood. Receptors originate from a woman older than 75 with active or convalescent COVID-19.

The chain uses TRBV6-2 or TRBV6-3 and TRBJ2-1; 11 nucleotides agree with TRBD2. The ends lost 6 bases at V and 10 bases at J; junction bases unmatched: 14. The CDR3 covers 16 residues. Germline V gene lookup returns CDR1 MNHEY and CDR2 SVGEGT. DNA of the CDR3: TGTGCCAGCAGCGACCCGCTAGCGGGAGGTTTCCGAGAGCAGTTCTTC. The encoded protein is CASSDPLAGGFREQFF.

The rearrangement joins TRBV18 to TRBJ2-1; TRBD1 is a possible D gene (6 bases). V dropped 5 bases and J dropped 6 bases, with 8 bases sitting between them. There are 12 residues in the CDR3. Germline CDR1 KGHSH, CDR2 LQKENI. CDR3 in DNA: TGTGCCAGCTCAGGACAGATCAATGAGCAGTTCTTC. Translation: CASSGQINEQFF.

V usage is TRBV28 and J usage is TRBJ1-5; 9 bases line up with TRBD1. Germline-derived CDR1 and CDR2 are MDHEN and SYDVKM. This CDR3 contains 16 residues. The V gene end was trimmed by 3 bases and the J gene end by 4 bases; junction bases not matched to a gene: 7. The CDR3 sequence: CASSLPGQGVNQPQHF. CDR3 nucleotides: TGTGCCAGCAGTTTGCCGGGACAGGGTGTTAATCAGCCCCAGCATTTT.

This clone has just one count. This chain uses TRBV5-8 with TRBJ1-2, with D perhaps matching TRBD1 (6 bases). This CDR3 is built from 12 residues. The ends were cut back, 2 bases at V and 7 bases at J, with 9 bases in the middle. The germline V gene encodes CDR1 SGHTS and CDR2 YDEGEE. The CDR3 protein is CASSFPGAGYTF. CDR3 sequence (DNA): TGTGCCAGCAGCTTCCCAGGGGCTGGCTACACCTTC.

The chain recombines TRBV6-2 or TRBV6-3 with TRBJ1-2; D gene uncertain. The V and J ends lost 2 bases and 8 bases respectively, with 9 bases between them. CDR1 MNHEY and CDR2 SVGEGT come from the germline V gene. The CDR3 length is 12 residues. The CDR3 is CASSYPGSGYTF. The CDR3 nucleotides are TGTGCCAGCAGTTACCCGGGGTCAGGCTACACCTTC.

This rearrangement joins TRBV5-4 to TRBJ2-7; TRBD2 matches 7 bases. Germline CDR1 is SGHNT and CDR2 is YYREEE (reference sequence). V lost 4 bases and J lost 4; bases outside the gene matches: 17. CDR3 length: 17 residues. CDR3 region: CASSPAGGSGIAYEQYF. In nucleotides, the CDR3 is TGTGCCAGCAGCCCGGCTGGTGGAAGCGGGATCGCGTACGAGCAGTACTTC.

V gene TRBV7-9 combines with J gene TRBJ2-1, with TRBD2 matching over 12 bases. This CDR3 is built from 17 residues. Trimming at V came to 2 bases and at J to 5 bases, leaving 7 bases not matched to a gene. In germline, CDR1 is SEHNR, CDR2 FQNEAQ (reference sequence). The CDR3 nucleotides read TGTGCCAGCAGCTTACAGACTAGCGGGAGTTGGCACAATGAGCAGTTCTTC. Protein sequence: CASSLQTSGSWHNEQFF.

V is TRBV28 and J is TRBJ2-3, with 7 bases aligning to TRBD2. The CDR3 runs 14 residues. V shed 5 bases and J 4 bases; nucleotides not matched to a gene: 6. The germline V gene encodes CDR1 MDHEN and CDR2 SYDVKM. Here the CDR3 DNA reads TGTGCCAGCAGTCTAGGTCGGGGGGCAGATACGCAGTATTTT. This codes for CASSLGRGADTQYF.

CDR3 in amino acids: CASLAGGADTQYF. In nucleotides, the CDR3 is TGTGCCAGCCTAGCGGGAGGTGCAGATACGCAGTATTTT. The rearrangement uses TRBV12-3 or TRBV12-4 and TRBJ2-3; 11 nucleotides line up with TRBD2. V dropped 8 bases and J dropped 4; count of bases not matched to a gene: 2. The CDR3 totals 13 residues.

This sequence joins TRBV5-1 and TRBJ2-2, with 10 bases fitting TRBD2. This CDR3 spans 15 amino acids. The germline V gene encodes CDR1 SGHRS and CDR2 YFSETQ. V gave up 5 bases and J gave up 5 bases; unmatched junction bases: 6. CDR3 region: CASRSGRASTGELFF. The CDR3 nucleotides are TGCGCCAGCAGGAGCGGGAGGGCCTCAACCGGGGAGCTGTTTTTT.

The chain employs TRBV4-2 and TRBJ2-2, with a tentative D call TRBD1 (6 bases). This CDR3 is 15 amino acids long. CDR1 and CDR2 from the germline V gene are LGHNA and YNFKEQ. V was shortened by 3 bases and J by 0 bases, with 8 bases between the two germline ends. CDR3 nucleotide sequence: TGTGCCAGCAGCCAGGACAGACCGAACACCGGGGAGCTGTTTTTT. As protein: CASSQDRPNTGELFF.

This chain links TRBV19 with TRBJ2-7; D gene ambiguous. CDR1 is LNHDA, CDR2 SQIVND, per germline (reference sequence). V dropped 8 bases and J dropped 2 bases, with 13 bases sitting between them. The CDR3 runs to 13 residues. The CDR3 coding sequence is TGTGCCAGTTCTCGCCCCCGGGCCTACGAGCAGTACTTC. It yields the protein CASSRPRAYEQYF. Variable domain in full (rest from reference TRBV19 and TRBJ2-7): DGGITQSPKYLFRKEGQNVTLSCEQNLNHDAMYWYRQDPGQGLRLIYYSQIVNDFQKGDIAEGYSVSREKKESFPLTVTSAQKNPTAFYLCASSRPRAYEQYFGPGTRLTVT.

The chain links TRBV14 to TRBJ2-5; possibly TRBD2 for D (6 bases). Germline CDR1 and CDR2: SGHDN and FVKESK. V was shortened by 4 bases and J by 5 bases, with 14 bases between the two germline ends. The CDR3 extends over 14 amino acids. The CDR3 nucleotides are TGTGCCAGCAGCCGCCGGAGGGCCCCGGAGACCCAGTACTTC. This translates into CASSRRRAPETQYF.

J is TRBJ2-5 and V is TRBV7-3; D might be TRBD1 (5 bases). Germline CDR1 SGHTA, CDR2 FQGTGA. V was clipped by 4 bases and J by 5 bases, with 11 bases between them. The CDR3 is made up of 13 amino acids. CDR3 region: CASSYGARETQYF. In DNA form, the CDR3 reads TGTGCCAGCAGCTATGGGGCTCGGGAGACCCAGTACTTC.

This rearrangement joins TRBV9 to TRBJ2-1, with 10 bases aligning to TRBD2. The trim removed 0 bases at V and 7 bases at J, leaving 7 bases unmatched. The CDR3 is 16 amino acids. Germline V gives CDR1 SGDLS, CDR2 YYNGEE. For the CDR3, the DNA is TGTGCCAGCAGCGTAGCGAGCGGGAGGGCCTGGAATGAGCAGTTCTTC. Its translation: CASSVASGRAWNEQFF.